This T cell receptor beta chain comes out of a study of OX40 agonist ivuxolimab in advanced cancers. Study summary: The patients' treatment was ivuxolimab, an agonistic anti-OX40 (CD134) antibody. Three partial responders included one hepatocellular carcinoma patient and two cutaneous melanoma patients. Whole-study findings and limits: The expanded peripheral T cells' antigen specificity was not determined.

Clones were read by immunoSEQ multiplex PCR, and TCRdb kept only the in-frame ones, dropping some. The table includes about 60,000 clones, around 81% detected once. This CDR3 is 14 amino acids long. Trimming removed 10 bases from V and 2 bases from J; junction bases left unmatched: 9. The germline CDR1 and CDR2 sequences are SGHTA and FQGNSA. To note about this clone: The antigen remains undetermined.

Peripheral blood came from all dose cohorts at three timepoints. Sequenced material: CD4+ or CD8+ T cells sorted from blood, taken in a trial of the OX40 agonist ivuxolimab. V and J are TRBV7-2 and TRBJ1-1, with 8 bases that match TRBD1. The sequence came from an adult with an advanced solid tumor such as melanoma, head and neck, liver or kidney cancer. CDR3 loop: CATRTGTVNTEAFF. The CDR3 nucleotides read TGTGCCACCCGGACAGGGACAGTTAACACTGAAGCTTTCTTT.